The sequence of this TCR beta chain was determined in a study of blood T cell repertoires in COVID-19. Overall study: T cells, B-cell-depleted T cells, or PBMCs supplied cDNA or gDNA.

This clone was observed once. The method was immunoSEQ multiplex PCR; TCRdb's version includes in-frame clones alone and lacks a portion of them. The sample holds about 16,000 clones; 85% to 90% are singletons and the top ten take 30% to 35%. Trimming stripped 0 bases from V and 10 bases from J, with 10 bases between. The length of the CDR3 is 14 residues. CDR1 is ENHRY, CDR2 SYGVKD, per germline. The clonotype was recovered from an elderly woman with COVID-19, enrolled during active disease. This sequence joins TRBV10-3 and TRBJ1-6; possible D gene TRBD1, 5 bases. Sequenced sample: peripheral blood. CDR3 coding DNA: TGTGCCATCAGTGAGTCTCAGGGTGAGTCACCCCTCCACTTT. Amino acid sequence: CAISESQGESPLHF.